This T cell receptor (beta chain) was found in a study of blood T cell repertoires in COVID-19. Study-level information: The United States, Italy and Spain provided the acute and convalescent COVID-19 samples. PBMCs, B-cell-depleted T cells, or T cells provided the cDNA or gDNA that made up the material.

CDR3 size: 15 residues. Germline lookup yields CDR1 SGHDT and CDR2 YYEEEE. V shed 5 bases and J 10 bases; nucleotides not matched to a gene: 10. Original processing notes: Reference gene primer amplification gave nucleated cell count estimates. TCRdb's table, derived via immunoSEQ multiplex PCR, lists solely in-frame clones and lacks some. Clone size and V and J calls were adopted from that table, with D and trimming inferred from the DNA. The table lists about 100,000 clones, about 89% of them singletons, with about 1.9% in the top ten. The source is a man aged 45-60 years with active COVID-19. The chain uses TRBV5-6 and TRBJ2-1; 12 bases align to TRBD1. The sample was peripheral blood. The CDR3 DNA follows: TGTGCCAGCAGGAGCGGGACAGGGGGCTTTGGGGAGCAGTTCTTC. This encodes CASRSGTGGFGEQFF.